This T cell receptor (beta chain) came from a study of OX40 agonist ivuxolimab in advanced cancers. The CDR3 length is 15 residues. The V gene's germline CDR1 is SGHAT and CDR2 FQNNGV. V lost 5 bases, J lost 3 bases, and 16 bases lay in between. Only in-frame clones appear in the TCRdb table, and some are missing; sequencing was by immunoSEQ multiplex PCR. The data hold around 71,000 clones, with 70% to 90% observed a single time. On this clone: Its target is not known.

General study findings and limits: Specificity for antigen went undetermined in the expanded peripheral T cells. Clonal expansion was seen in CD4+ and CD8+ blood T cells by week 6 at 0.1 to 3.0 mg/kg.

The chain links TRBV11-2 to TRBJ2-5, with a tentative D call TRBD2 (5 bases). Sequencing used CD4+ or CD8+ T cells sorted from blood, obtained in a trial of the OX40 agonist ivuxolimab. The receptor was isolated from an adult with an advanced solid tumor such as melanoma, head and neck, liver or kidney cancer. CDR3 DNA sequence: TGTGCCAGCAGCCCTGGCGGAGGTGTGGAAGAGACCCAGTACTTC. It translates to CASSPGGGVEETQYF.